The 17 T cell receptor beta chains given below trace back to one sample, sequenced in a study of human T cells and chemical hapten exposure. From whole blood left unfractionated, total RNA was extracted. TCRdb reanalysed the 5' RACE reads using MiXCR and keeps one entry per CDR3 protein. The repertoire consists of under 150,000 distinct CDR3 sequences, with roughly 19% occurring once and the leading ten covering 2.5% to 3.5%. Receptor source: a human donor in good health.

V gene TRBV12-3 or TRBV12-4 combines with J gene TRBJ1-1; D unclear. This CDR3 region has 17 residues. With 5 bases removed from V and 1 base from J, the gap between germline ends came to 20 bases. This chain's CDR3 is CASSRRLYQEENTEAFF. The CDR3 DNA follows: TGTGCCAGCAGTCGAAGACTTTACCAGGAGGAGAACACTGAAGCTTTCTTT.

The CDR3 DNA reads TGTGCCAGCAGTTTCCTAGGAAAGACCGGGGAGCTGTTTTTT. This codes for CASSFLGKTGELFF. The chain recombines TRBV28 with TRBJ2-2; the D is unclear. Between the trimmed V and J ends, which lost 3 bases and 5 bases, there was a span of 10 bases. Per the germline V gene, CDR1 is MDHEN and CDR2 is SYDVKM. The CDR3 totals 14 residues.

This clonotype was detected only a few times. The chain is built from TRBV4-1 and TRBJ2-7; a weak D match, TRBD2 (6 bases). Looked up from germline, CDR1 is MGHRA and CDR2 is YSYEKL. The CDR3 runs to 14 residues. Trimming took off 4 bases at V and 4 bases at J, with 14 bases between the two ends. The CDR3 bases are TGCGCCAGCAGCCTCGGCGGGGATGGGTACGAGCAGTACTTC. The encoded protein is CASSLGGDGYEQYF.

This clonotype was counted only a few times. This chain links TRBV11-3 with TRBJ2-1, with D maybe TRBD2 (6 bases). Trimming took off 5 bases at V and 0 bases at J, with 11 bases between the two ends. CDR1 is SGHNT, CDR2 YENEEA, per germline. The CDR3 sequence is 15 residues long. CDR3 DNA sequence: TGTGCCAGCAGCCACGCCGGGAGCTCCTACAATGAGCAGTTCTTC. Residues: CASSHAGSSYNEQFF.

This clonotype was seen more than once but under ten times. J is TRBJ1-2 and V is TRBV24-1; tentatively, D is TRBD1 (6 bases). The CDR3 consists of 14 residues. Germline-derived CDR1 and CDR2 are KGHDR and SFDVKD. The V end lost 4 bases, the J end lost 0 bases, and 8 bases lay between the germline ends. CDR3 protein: CATSEAGANYGYTF. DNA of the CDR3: TGTGCCACCAGTGAGGCAGGGGCTAACTATGGCTACACCTTC.

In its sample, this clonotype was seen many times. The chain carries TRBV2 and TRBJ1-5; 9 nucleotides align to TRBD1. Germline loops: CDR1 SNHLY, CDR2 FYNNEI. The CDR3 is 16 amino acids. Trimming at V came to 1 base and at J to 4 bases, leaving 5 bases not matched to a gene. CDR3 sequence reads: CASSEGTGAGNQPQHF. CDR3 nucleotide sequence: TGTGCCAGCAGTGAAGGGACAGGGGCTGGTAATCAGCCCCAGCATTTT.

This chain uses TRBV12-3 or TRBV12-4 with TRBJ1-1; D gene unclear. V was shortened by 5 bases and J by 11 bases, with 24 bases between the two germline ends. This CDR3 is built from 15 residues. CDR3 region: CASSPDGKLGSMAFF. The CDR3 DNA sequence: TGTGCCAGCAGTCCCGACGGGAAGCTTGGTTCAATGGCTTTCTTT.

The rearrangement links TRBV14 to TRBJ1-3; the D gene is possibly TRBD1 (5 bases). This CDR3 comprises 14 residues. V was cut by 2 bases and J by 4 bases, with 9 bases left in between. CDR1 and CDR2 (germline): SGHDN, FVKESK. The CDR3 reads CASSQWGEGNTIYF. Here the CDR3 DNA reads TGTGCCAGCAGCCAATGGGGGGAAGGAAACACCATATATTTT.

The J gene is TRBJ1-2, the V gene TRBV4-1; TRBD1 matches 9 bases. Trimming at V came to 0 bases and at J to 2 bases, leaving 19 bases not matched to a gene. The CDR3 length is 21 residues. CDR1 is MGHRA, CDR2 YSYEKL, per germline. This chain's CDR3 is CASSQDRLFGGWDRVNYGYTF. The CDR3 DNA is TGCGCCAGCAGCCAAGATAGGCTTTTCGGGGGCTGGGACAGGGTGAACTATGGCTACACCTTC.

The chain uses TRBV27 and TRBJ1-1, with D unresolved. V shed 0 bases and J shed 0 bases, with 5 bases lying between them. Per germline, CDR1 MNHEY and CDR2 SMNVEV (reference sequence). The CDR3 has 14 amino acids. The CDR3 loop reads CASSLSGVNTEAFF. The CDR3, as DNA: TGTGCCAGCAGTTTATCCGGGGTGAACACTGAAGCTTTCTTT.

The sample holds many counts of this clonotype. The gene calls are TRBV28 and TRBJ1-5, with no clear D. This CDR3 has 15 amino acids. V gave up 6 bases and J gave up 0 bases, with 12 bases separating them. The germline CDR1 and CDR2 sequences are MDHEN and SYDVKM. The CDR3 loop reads CASRFGSSSNQPQHF. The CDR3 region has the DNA TGTGCCAGCAGGTTCGGTAGTTCTAGCAATCAGCCCCAGCATTTT.

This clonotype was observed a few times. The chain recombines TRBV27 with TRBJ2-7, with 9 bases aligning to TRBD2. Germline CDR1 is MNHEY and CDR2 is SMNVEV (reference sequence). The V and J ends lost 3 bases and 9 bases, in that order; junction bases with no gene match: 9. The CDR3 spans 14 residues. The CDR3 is CASSFFAGGPWQYF. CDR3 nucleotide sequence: TGTGCCAGCAGTTTTTTCGCGGGAGGGCCATGGCAGTACTTC.

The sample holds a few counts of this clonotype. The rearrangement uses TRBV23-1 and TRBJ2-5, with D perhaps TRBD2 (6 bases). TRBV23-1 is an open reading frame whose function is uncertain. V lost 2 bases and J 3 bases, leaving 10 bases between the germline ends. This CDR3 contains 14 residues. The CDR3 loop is CASSQQGGEETQYF. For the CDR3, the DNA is TGCGCCAGCAGTCAACAGGGCGGGGAAGAGACCCAGTACTTC.

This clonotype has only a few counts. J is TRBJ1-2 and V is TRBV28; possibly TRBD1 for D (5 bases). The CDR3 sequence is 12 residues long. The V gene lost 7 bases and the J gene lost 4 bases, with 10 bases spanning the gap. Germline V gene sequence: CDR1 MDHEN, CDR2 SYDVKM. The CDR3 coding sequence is TGTGCCAGCAAGTCAGGGCCCTATGGCTACACCTTC. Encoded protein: CASKSGPYGYTF.

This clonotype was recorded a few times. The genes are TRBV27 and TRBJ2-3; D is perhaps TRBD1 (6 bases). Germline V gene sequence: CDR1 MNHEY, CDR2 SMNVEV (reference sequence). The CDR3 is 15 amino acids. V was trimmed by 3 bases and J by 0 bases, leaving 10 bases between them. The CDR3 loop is CASSLGARSTDTQYF. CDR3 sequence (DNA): TGTGCCAGCAGTTTGGGGGCGAGGAGCACAGATACGCAGTATTTT.

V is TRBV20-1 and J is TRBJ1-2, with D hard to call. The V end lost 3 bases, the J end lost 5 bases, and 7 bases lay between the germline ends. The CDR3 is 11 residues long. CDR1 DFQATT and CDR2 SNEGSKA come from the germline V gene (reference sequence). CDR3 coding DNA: TGCAGTGCTAGGGACGCTTATGGCTACACCTTC. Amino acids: CSARDAYGYTF.

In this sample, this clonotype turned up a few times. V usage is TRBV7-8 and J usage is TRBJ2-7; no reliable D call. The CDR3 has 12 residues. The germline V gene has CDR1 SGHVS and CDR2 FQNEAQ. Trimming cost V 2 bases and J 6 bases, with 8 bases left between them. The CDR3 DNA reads TGTGCCAGCAGCTTACACATCACCGAGCAGTACTTC. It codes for CASSLHITEQYF.